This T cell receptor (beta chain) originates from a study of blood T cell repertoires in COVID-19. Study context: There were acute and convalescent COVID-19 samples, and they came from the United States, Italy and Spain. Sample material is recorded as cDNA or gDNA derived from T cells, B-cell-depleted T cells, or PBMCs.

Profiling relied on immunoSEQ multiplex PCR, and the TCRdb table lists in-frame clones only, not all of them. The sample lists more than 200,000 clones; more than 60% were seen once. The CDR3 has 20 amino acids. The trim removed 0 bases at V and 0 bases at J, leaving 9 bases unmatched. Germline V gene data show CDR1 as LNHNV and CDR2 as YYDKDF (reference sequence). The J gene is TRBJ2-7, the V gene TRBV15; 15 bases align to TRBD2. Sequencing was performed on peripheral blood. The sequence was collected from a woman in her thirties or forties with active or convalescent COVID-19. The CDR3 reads CATSRDYPGLAGGSSYEQYF. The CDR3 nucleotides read TGTGCCACCAGCAGAGATTATCCGGGACTAGCGGGGGGCAGCTCCTACGAGCAGTACTTC.